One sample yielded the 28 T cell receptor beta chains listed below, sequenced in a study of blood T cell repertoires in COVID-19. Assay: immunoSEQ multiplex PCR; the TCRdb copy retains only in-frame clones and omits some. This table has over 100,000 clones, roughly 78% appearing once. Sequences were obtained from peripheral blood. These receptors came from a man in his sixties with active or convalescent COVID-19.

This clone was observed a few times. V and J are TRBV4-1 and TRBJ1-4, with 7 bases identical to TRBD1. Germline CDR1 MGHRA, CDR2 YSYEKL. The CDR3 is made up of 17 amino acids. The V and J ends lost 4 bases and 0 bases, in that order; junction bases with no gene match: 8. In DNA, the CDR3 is TGCGCCAGCAGCCCCGGGACAGATTTTCCAACTAATGAAAAACTGTTTTTT. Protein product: CASSPGTDFPTNEKLFF.

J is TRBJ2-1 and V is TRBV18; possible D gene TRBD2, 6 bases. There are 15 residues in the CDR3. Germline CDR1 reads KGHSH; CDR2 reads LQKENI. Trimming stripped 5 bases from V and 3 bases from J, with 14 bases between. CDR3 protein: CASSSGLGLYNEQFF. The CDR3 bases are TGTGCCAGCTCATCGGGACTCGGACTCTACAATGAGCAGTTCTTC.

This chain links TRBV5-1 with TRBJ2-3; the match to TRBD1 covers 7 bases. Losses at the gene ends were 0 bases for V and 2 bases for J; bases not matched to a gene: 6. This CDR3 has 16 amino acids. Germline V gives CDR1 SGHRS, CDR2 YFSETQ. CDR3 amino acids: CASSLGSGTDTDTQYF. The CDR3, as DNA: TGCGCCAGCAGCTTGGGATCCGGGACAGACACAGATACGCAGTATTTT. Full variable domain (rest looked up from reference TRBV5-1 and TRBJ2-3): KAGVTQTPRYLIKTRGQQVTLSCSPISGHRSVSWYQQTPGQGLQFLFEYFSETQRNKGNFPGRFSGRQFSNSRSEMNVSTLELGDSALYLCASSLGSGTDTDTQYFGPGTRLTVL.

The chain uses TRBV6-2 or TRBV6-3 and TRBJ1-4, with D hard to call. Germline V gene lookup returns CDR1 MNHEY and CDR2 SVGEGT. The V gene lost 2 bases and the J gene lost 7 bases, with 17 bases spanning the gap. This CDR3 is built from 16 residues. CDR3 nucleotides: TGTGCCAGCAGTTACACCCGAGCGGGGTACGGTGAAAAACTGTTTTTT. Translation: CASSYTRAGYGEKLFF.

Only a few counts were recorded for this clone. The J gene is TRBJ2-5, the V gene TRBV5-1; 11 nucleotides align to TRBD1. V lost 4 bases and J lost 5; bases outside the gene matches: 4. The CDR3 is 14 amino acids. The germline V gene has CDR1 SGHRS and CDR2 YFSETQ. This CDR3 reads CASSRTGGFETQYF. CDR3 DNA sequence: TGCGCCAGCAGCCGGACAGGGGGCTTTGAGACCCAGTACTTC.

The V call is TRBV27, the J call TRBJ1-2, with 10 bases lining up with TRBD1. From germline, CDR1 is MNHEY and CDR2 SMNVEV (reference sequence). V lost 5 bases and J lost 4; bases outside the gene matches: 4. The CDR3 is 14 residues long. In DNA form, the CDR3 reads TGTGCCAGCAGTCCGAGGACAGGGGGCTATGGCTACACCTTC. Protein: CASSPRTGGYGYTF.

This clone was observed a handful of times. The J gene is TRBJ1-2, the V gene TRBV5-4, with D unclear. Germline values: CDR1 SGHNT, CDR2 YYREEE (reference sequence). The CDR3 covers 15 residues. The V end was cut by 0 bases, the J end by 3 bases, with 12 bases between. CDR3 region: CASSLAAAPDYGYTF. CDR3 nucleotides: TGTGCCAGCAGCTTGGCGGCAGCGCCCGACTATGGCTACACCTTC.

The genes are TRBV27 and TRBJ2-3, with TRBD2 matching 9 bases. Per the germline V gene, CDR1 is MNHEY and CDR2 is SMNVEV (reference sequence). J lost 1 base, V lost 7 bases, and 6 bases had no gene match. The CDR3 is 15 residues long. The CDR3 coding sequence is TGTGCCAGCAAACGCGGGAGGGCGGGCACAGATACGCAGTATTTT. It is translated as CASKRGRAGTDTQYF.

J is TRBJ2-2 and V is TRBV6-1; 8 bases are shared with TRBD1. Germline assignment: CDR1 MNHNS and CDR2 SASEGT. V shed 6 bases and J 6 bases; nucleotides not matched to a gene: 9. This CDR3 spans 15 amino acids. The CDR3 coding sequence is TGTGCCAGCAGGACAGCAGGGGGCAGCGCCGGGGAGCTGTTTTTT. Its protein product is CASRTAGGSAGELFF.

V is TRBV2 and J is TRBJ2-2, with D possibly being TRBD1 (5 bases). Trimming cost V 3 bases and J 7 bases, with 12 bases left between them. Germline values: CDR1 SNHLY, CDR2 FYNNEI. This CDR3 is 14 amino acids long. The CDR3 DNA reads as TGTGCCAGCAGTGAGGTCAGGGTCGGCGGGGAGCTGTTTTTT. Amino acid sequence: CASSEVRVGGELFF.

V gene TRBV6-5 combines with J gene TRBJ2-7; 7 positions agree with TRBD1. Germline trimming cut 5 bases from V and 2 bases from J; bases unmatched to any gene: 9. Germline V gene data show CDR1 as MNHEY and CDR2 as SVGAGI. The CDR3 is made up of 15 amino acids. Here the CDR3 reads CASSLTGEGAYEQYF. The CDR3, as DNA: TGTGCCAGCAGTCTAACAGGGGAAGGGGCCTACGAGCAGTACTTC.

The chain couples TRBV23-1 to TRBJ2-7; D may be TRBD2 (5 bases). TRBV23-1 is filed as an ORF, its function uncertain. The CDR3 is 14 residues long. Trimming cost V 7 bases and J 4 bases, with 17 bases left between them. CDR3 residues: CASTYRAPGYEQYF. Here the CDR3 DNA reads TGCGCCAGCACCTACCGGGCCCCGGGGTACGAGCAGTACTTC.

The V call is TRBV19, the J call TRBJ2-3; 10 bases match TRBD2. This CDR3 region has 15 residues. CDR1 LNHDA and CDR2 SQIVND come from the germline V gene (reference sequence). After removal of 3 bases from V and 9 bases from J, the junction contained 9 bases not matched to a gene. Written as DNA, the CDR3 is TGTGCCAGTAGTATCCCTAGCGGGAGTATAGGAACGCAGTATTTT. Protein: CASSIPSGSIGTQYF. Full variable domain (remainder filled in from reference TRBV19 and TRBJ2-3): DGGITQSPKYLFRKEGQNVTLSCEQNLNHDAMYWYRQDPGQGLRLIYYSQIVNDFQKGDIAEGYSVSREKKESFPLTVTSAQKNPTAFYLCASSIPSGSIGTQYFGPGTRLTVL.

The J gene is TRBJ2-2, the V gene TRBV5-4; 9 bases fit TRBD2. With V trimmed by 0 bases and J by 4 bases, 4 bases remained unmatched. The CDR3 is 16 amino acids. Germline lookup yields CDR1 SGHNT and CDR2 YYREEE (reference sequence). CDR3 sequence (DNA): TGTGCCAGCAGCTTGGCCGGCGGGAGGGGCACCGGGGAGCTGTTTTTT. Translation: CASSLAGGRGTGELFF.

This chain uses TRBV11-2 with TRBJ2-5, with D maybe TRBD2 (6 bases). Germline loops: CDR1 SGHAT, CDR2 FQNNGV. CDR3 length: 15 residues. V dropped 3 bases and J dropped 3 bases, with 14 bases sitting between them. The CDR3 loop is CASSLAGLQKETQYF. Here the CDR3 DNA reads TGTGCCAGCAGCTTGGCCGGACTACAGAAAGAGACCCAGTACTTC.

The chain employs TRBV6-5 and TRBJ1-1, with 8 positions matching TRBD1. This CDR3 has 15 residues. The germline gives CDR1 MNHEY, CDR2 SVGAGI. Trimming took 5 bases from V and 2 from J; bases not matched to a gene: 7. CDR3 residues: CASSTTGTGNTEAFF. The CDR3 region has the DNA TGTGCCAGCAGTACAACCGGGACAGGAAACACTGAAGCTTTCTTT.

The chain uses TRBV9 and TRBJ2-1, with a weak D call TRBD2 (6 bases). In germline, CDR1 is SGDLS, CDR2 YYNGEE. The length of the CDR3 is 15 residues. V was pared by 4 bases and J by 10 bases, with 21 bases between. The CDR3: CASSLRDWSGPEQFF. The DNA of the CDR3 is TGTGCCAGCAGCCTTCGGGACTGGTCGGGTCCGGAGCAGTTCTTC.

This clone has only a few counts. CDR3 bases: TGCGCCAGCAGCTTAATCCCCACGACTAGCGGAGCGAACACCGGGGAGCTGTTTTTT. It yields the protein CASSLIPTTSGANTGELFF. V and J are TRBV5-1 and TRBJ2-2; TRBD2 agrees at 9 bases. V shed 2 bases and J 0 bases; nucleotides not matched to a gene: 11. From germline, CDR1 is SGHRS and CDR2 YFSETQ. The CDR3 is 19 residues long.

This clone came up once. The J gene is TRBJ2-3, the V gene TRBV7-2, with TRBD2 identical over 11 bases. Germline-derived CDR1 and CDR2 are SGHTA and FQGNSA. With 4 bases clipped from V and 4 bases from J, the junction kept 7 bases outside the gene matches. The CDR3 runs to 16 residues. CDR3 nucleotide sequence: TGTGCCAGCAGCTCTCTAGCGGGAGGTTCAGCAGATACGCAGTATTTT. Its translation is CASSSLAGGSADTQYF. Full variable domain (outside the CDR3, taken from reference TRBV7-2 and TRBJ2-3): GAGVSQSPSNKVTEKGKDVELRCDPISGHTALYWYRQSLGQGLEFLIYFQGNSAPDKSGLPSDRFSAERTGGSVSTLTIQRTQQEDSAVYLCASSSLAGGSADTQYFGPGTRLTVL.

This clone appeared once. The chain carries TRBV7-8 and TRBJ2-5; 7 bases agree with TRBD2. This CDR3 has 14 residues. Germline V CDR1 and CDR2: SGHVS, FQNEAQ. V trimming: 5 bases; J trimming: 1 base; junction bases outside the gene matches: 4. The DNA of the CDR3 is TGTGCCAGCAGCCGAGGGACTATCCAAGAGACCCAGTACTTC. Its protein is CASSRGTIQETQYF.

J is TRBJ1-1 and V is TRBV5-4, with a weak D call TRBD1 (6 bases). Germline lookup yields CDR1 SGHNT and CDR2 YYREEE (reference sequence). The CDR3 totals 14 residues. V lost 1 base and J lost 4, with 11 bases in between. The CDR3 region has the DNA TGTGCCAGCAGCTTGATAGGGGGTGGCACTGAAGCTTTCTTT. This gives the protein CASSLIGGGTEAFF.

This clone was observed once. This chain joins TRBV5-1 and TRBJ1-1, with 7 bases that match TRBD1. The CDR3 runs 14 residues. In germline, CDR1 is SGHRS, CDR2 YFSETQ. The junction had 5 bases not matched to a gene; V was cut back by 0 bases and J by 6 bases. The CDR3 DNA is TGCGCCAGCAGCTTGGAACCCACAGGGGCTGAAGCTTTCTTT. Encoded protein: CASSLEPTGAEAFF.

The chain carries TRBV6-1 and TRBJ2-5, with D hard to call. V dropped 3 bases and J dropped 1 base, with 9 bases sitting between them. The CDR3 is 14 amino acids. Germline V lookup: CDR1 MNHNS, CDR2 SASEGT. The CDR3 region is CASSDHSFQETQYF. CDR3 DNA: TGTGCCAGCAGTGACCATAGCTTCCAAGAGACCCAGTACTTC.

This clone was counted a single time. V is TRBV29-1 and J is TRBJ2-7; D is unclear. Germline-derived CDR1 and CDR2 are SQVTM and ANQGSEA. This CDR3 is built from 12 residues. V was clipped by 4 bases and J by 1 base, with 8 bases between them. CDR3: CSVAVASYEQYF. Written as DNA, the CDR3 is TGCAGCGTTGCCGTGGCTTCCTACGAGCAGTACTTC.

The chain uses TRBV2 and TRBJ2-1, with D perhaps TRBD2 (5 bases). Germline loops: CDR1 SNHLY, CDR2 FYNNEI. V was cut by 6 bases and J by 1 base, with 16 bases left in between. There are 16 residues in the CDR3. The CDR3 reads CASRDLGFRSYNEQFF. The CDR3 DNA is TGTGCCAGCAGGGACTTAGGTTTCAGATCCTACAATGAGCAGTTCTTC.

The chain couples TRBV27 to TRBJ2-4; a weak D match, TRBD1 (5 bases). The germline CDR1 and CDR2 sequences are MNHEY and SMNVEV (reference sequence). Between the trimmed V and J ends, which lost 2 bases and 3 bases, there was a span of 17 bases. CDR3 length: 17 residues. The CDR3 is CASSLGWGRDYKNIQYF. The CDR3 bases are TGTGCCAGCAGTTTAGGTTGGGGCCGCGATTACAAAAACATTCAGTACTTC.

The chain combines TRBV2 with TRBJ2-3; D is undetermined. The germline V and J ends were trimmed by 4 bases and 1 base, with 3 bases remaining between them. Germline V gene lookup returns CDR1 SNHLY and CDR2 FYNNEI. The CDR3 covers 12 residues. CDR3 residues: CASSAGTDTQYF. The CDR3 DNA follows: TGTGCCAGCAGTGCTGGCACAGATACGCAGTATTTT. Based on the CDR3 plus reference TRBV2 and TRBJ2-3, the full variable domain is EPEVTQTPSHQVTQMGQEVILRCVPISNHLYFYWYRQILGQKVEFLVSFYNNEISEKSEIFDDQFSVERPDGSNFTLKIRSTKLEDSAMYFCASSAGTDTQYFGPGTRLTVL.

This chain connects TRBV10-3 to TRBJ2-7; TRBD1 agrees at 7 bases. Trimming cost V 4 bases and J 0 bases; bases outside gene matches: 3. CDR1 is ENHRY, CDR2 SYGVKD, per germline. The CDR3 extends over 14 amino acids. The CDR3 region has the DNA TGTGCCATCAGTGGGGGGACAGTCTCCTACGAGCAGTACTTC. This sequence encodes CAISGGTVSYEQYF.